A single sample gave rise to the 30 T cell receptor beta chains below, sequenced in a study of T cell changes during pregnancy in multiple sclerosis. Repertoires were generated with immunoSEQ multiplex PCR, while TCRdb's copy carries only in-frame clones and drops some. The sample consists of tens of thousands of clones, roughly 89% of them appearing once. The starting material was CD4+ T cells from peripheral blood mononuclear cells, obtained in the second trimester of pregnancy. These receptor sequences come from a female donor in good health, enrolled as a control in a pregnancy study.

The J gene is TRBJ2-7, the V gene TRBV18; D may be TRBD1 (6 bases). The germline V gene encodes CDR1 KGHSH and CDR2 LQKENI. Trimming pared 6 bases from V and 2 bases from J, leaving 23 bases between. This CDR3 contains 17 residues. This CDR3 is CASSPSRDTRTPYEQYF. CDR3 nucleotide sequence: TGTGCCAGCTCTCCATCCCGGGACACACGCACCCCCTACGAGCAGTACTTC.

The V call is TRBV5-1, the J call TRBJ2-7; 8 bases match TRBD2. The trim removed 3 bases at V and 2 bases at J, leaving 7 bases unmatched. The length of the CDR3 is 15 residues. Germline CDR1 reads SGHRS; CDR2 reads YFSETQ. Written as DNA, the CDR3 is TGCGCCAGCAGCTCGAACAGCGGGGGAGCCTACGAGCAGTACTTC. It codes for CASSSNSGGAYEQYF.

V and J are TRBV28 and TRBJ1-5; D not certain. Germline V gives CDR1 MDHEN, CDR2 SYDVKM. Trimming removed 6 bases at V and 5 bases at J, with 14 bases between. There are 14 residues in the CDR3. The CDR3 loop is CASRFLGAYQPQHF. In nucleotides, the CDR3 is TGTGCCAGCAGGTTTCTTGGAGCGTATCAGCCCCAGCATTTT.

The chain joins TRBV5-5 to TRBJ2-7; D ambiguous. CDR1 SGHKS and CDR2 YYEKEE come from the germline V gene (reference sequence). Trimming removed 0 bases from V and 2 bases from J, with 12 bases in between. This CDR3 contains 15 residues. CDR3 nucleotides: TGTGCCAGCAGCTTGGACTCGGTATTCACCTACGAGCAGTACTTC. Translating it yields CASSLDSVFTYEQYF. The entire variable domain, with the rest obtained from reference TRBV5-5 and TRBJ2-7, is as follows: DAGVTQSPTHLIKTRGQQVTLRCSPISGHKSVSWYQQVLGQGPQFIFQYYEKEERGRGNFPDRFSARQFPNYSSELNVNALLLGDSALYLCASSLDSVFTYEQYFGPGTRLTVT.

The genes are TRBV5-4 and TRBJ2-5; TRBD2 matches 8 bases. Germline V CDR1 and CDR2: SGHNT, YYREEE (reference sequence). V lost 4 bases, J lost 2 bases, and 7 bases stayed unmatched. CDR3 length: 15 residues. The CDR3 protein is CASSQPPGGQETQYF. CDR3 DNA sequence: TGTGCCAGCAGCCAACCTCCGGGGGGGCAAGAGACCCAGTACTTC.

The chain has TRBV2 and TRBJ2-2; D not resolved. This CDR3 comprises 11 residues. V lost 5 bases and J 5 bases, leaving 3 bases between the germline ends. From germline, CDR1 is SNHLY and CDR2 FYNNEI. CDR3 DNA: TGTGCCAGCAGTCAGACCGGGGAGCTGTTTTTT. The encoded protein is CASSQTGELFF.

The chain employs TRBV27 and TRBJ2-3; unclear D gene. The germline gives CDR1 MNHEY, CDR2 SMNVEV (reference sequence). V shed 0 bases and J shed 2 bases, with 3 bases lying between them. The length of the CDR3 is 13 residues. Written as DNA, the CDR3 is TGTGCCAGCAGTTTATCGGCCACAGATACGCAGTATTTT. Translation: CASSLSATDTQYF.

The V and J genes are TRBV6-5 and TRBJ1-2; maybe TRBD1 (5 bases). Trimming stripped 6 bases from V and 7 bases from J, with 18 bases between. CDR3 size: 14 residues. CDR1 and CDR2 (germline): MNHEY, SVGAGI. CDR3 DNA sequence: TGTGCCAGCAGCCCCCGGGCACCCGGGGGTGGCTACACCTTC. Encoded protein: CASSPRAPGGGYTF.

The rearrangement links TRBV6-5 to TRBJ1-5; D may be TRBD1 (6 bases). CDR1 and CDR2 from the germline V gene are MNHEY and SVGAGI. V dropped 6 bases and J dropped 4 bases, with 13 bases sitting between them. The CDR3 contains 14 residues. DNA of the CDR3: TGTGCCAGCAGCCCTGCCGGACAGAATCAGCCCCAGCATTTT. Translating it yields CASSPAGQNQPQHF.

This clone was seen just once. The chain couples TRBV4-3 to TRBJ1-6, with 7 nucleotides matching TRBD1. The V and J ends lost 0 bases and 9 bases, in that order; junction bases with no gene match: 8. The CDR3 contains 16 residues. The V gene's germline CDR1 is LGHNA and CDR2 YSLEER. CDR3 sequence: CASSQDSNRGASPLHF. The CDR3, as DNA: TGCGCCAGCAGCCAAGATAGCAACAGGGGTGCTTCACCCCTCCACTTT.

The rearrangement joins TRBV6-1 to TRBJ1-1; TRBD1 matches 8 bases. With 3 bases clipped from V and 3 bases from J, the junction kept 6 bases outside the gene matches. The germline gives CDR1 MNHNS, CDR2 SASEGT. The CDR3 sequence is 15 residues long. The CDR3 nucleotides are TGTGCCAGCAGTGACACGGGACAGGTGTACACTGAAGCTTTCTTT. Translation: CASSDTGQVYTEAFF.

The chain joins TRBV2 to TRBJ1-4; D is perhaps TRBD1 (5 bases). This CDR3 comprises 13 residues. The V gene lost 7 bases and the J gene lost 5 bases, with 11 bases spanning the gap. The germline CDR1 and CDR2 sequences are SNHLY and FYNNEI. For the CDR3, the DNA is TGTGCCAGCACCCAAGGGGTAAATGAAAAACTGTTTTTT. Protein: CASTQGVNEKLFF.

The CDR3 nucleotides read TGTGCCAGCAGCCATGTTTCTAACACTGAAGCTTTCTTT. Translated: CASSHVSNTEAFF. The chain links TRBV4-2 to TRBJ1-1, with D hard to call. The CDR3 is 13 amino acids. V lost 3 bases, J lost 2 bases, and 7 bases lay in between. The germline V gene encodes CDR1 LGHNA and CDR2 YNFKEQ.

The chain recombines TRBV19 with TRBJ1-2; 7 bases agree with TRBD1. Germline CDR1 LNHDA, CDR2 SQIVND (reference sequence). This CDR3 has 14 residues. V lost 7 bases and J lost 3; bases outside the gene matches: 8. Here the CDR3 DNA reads TGTGCCAGTACCATACAGGGGCCTGACTATGGCTACACCTTC. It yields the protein CASTIQGPDYGYTF.

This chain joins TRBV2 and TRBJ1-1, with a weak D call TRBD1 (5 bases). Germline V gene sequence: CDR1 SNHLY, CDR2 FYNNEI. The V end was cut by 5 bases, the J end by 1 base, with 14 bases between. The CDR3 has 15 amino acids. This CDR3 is CASSQRQNSNTEAFF. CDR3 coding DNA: TGTGCCAGCAGTCAGCGACAGAACTCGAACACTGAAGCTTTCTTT.

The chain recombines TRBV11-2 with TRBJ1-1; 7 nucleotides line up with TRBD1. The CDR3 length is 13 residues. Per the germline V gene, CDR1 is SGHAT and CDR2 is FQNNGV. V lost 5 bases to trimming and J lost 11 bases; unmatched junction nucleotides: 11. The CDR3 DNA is TGTGCCAGCAGCCTACGACAGGGCCTAGAGGCTTTCTTT. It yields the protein CASSLRQGLEAFF. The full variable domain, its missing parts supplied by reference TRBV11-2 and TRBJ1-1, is EAGVAQSPRYKIIEKRQSVAFWCNPISGHATLYWYQQILGQGPKLLIQFQNNGVVDDSQLPKDRFSAERLKGVDSTLKIQPAKLEDSAVYLCASSLRQGLEAFFGQGTRLTVV.

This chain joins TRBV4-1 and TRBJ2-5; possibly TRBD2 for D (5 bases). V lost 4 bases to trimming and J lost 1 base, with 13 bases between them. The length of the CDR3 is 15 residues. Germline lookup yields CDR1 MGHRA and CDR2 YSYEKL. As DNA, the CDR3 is TGCGCCAGCAGCCGGCTACTAGGAGCCCAAGAGACCCAGTACTTC. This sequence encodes CASSRLLGAQETQYF.

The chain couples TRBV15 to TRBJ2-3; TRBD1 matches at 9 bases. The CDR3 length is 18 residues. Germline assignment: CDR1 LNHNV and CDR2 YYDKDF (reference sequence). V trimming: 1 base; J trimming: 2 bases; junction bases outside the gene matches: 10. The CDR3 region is CATSRAPPGTGHTDTQYF. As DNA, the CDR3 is TGTGCCACCAGCAGAGCTCCCCCCGGGACAGGGCACACAGATACGCAGTATTTT.

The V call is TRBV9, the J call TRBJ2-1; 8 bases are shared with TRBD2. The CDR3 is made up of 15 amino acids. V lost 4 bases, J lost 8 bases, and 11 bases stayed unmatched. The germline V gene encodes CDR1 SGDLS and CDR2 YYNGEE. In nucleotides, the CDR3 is TGTGCCAGCAGCCCCCGGGGGGGCTTATCCTATGAGCAGTTCTTC. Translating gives CASSPRGGLSYEQFF.

The DNA for the CDR3 is TGCAGTGCTACCGGACTAGCGGTGAGGTACTTC. It encodes CSATGLAVRYF. The rearrangement uses TRBV20-1 and TRBJ2-7; TRBD2 aligns across 10 bases. The CDR3 totals 11 residues. The J segment lost 12 bases and the V segment lost 4 bases, leaving 6 bases of the junction unmatched. CDR1 and CDR2 from the germline V gene are DFQATT and SNEGSKA (reference sequence).

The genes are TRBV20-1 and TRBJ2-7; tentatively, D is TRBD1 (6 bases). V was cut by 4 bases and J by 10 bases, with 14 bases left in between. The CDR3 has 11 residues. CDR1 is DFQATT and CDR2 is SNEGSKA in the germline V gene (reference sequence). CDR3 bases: TGCAGTGCTAAGAACCGGGACAAACAGTACTTC. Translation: CSAKNRDKQYF.

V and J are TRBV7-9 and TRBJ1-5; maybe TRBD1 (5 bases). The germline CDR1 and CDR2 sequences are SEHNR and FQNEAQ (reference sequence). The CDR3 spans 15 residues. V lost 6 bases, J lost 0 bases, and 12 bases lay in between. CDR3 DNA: TGTGCCAGCAGTTTCCAGGGAAATAGCAATCAGCCCCAGCATTTT. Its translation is CASSFQGNSNQPQHF. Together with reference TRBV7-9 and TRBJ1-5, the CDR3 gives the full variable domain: DTGVSQNPRHKITKRGQNVTFRCDPISEHNRLYWYRQTLGQGPEFLTYFQNEAQLEKSRLLSDRFSAERPKGSFSTLEIQRTEQGDSAMYLCASSFQGNSNQPQHFGDGTRLSIL.

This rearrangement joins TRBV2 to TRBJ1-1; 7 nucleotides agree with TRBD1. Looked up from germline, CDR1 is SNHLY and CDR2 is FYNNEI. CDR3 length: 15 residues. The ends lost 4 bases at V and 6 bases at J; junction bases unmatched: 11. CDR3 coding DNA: TGTGCCAGCAGTGGGTACGGGACAGACTTTTCTGAAGCTTTCTTT. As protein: CASSGYGTDFSEAFF.

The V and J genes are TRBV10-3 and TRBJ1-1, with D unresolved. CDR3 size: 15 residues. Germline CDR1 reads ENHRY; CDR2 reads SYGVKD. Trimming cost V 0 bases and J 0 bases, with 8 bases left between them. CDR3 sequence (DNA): TGTGCCATCAGTGAGTCGCAGGATCTGAACACTGAAGCTTTCTTT. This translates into CAISESQDLNTEAFF.

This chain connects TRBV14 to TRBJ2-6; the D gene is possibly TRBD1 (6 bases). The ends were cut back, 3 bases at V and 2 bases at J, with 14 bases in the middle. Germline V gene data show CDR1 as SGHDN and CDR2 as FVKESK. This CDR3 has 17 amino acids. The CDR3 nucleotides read TGTGCCAGCAGCCAGGGAACCCGGGACACTGGGGCCAACGTCCTGACTTTC. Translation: CASSQGTRDTGANVLTF.

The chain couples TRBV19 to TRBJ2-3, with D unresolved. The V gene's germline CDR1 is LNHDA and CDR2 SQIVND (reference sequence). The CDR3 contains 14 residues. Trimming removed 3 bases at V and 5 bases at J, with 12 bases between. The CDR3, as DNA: TGTGCCAGTAGTATGTTGGCTAGACGAGATACGCAGTATTTT. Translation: CASSMLARRDTQYF.

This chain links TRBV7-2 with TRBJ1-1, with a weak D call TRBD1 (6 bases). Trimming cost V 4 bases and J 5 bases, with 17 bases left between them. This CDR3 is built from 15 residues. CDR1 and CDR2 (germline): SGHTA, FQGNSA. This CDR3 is CASSSDGGRQTEAFF. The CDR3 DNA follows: TGTGCCAGCAGCTCCGACGGGGGGCGACAAACTGAAGCTTTCTTT.

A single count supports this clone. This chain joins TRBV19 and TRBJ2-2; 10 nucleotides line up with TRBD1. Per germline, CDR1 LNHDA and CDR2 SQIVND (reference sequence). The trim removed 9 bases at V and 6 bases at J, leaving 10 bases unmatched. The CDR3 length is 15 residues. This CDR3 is CASGTLDRGAGELFF. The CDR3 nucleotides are TGTGCCAGCGGTACCTTGGACAGGGGGGCCGGGGAGCTGTTTTTT.

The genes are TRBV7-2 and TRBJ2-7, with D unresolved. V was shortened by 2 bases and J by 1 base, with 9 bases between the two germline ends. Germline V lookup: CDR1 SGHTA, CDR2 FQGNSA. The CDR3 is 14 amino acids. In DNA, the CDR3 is TGTGCCAGCAGCTTAATGGAGAAGTCCTACGAGCAGTACTTC. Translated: CASSLMEKSYEQYF.

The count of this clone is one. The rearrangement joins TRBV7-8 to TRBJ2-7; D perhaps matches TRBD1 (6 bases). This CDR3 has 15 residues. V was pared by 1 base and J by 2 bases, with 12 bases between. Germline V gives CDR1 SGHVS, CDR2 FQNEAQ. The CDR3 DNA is TGTGCCAGCAGCTTAGATGGGACAACTACCTACGAGCAGTACTTC. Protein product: CASSLDGTTTYEQYF.